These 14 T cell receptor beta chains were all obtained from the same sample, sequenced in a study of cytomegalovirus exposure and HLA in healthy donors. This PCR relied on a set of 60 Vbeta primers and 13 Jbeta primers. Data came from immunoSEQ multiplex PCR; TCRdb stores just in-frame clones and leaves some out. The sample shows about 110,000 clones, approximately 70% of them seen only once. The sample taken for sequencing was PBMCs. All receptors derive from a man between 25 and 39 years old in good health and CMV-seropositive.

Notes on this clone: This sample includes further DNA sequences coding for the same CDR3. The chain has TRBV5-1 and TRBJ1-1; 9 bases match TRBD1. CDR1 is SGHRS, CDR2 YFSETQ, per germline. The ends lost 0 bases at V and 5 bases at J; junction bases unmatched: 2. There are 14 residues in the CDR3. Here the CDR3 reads CASSLGQGGTEAFF. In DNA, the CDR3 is TGCGCCAGCAGCTTGGGACAGGGGGGAACTGAAGCTTTCTTT.

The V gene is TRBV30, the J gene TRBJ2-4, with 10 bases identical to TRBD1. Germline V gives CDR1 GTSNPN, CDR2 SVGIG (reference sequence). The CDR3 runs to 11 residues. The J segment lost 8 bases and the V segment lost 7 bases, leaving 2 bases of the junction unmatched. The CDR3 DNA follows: TGTGCCTTAGGACAGGGGGACATTCAGTACTTC. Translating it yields CALGQGDIQYF.

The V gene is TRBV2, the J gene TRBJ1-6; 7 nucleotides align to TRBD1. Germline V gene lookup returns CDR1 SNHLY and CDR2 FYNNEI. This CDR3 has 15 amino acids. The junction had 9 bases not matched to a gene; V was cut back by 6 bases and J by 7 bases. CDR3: CASSLTTGINSPLHF. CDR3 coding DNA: TGTGCCAGCAGCTTAACGACAGGGATAAATTCACCCCTCCACTTT.

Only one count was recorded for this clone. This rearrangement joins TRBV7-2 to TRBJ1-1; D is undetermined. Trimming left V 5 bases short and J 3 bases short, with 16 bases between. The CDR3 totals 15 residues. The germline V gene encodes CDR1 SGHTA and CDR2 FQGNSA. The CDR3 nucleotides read TGTGCCAGCAGCCGGGAACAGTGGATGGACACTGAAGCTTTCTTT. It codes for CASSREQWMDTEAFF.

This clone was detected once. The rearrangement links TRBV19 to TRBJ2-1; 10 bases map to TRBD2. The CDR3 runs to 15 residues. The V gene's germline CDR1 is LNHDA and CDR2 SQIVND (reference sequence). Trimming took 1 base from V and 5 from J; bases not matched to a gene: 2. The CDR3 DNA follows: TGTGCCAGTAGTATAGTAGCGGGGGGAGACAATGAGCAGTTCTTC. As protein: CASSIVAGGDNEQFF.

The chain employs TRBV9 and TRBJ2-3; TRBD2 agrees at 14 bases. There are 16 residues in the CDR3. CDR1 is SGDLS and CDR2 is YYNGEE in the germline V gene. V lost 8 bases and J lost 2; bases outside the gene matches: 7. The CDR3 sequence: CASAGLAGETTDTQYF. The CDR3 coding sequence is TGTGCCAGTGCGGGACTAGCGGGGGAGACCACAGATACGCAGTATTTT.

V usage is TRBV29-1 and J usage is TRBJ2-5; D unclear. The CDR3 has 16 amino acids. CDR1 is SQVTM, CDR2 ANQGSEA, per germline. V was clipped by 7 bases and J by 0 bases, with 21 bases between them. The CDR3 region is CSAIGPPTKDQETQYF. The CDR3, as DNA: TGCAGCGCTATTGGGCCACCAACCAAAGACCAAGAGACCCAGTACTTC.

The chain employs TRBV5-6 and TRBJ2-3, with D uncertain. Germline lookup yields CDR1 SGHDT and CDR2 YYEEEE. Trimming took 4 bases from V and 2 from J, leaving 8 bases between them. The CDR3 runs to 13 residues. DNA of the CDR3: TGTGCCAGCAGCCTCGAGTCCACAGATACGCAGTATTTT. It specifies CASSLESTDTQYF.

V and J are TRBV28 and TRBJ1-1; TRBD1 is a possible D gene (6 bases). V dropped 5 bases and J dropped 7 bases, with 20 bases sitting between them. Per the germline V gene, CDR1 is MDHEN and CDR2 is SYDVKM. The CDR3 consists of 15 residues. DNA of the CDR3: TGTGCCAGCAGTGGGGACAAGTTTGGAAGGGTTGAAGCTTTCTTT. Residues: CASSGDKFGRVEAFF.

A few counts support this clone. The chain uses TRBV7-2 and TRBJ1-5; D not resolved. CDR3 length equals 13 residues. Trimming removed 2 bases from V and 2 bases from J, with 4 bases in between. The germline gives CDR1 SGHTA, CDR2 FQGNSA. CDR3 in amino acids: CASSLRGNQPQHF. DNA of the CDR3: TGTGCCAGCAGCTTACGCGGCAATCAGCCCCAGCATTTT.

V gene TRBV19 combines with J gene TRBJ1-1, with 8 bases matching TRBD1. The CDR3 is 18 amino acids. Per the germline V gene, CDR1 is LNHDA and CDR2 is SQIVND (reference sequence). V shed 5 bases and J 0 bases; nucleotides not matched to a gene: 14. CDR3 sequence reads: CASSPRTGLLHMNTEAFF. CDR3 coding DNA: TGTGCCAGTAGTCCCCGGACAGGGCTCCTACACATGAACACTGAAGCTTTCTTT. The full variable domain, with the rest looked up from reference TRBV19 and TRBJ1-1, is DGGITQSPKYLFRKEGQNVTLSCEQNLNHDAMYWYRQDPGQGLRLIYYSQIVNDFQKGDIAEGYSVSREKKESFPLTVTSAQKNPTAFYLCASSPRTGLLHMNTEAFFGQGTRLTVV.

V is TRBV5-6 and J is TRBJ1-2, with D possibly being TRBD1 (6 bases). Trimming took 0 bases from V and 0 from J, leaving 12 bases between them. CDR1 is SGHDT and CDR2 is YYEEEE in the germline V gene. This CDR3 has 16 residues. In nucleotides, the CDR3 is TGTGCCAGCAGCTTGGTGGGGGCAGGGACTAACTATGGCTACACCTTC. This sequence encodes CASSLVGAGTNYGYTF.

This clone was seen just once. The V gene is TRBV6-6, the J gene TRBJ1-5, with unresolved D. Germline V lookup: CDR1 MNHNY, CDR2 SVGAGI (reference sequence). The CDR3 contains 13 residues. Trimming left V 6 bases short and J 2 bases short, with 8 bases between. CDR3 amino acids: CASSPAGNQPQHF. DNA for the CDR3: TGTGCCAGCAGCCCCGCAGGCAATCAGCCCCAGCATTTT.

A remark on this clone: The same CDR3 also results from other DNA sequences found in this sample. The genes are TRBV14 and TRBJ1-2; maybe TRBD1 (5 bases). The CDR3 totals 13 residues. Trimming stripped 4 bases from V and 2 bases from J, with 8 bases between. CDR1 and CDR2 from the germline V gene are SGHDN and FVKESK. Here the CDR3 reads CASSPAGNYGYTF. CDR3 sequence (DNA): TGTGCCAGCAGCCCCGCAGGGAACTATGGCTACACCTTC. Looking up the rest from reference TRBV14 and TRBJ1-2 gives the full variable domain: EAGVTQFPSHSVIEKGQTVTLRCDPISGHDNLYWYRRVMGKEIKFLLHFVKESKQDESGMPNNRFLAERTGGTYSTLKVQPAELEDSGVYFCASSPAGNYGYTFGSGTRLTVV.